One sample yielded the 20 T cell receptor beta chains listed below, sequenced in a study of Graves' ophthalmopathy and Graves' hyperthyroidism. Amplifying from RNA transcripts, the study obtained TCR beta CDR3 regions. Following a first-round RT-PCR that used HTBI primers, a second-round multiplex PCR was carried out. MiXCR, run by TCRdb on the multiplex PCR reads, gives a single entry per CDR3 protein. The data contain 200,000 to 250,000 distinct CDR3 sequences, over 25% of them seen just once; the ten biggest clones take up about 8.2%. The specimen was peripheral blood. The receptors were gathered from a man aged 50-60 years with Graves' ophthalmopathy.

This clonotype was observed many times. This chain links TRBV13 with TRBJ1-3, with TRBD1 matching over 8 bases. CDR3 length equals 17 residues. V trimming: 5 bases; J trimming: 1 base; junction bases outside the gene matches: 10. Germline lookup yields CDR1 PRHDT and CDR2 FYEKMQ (reference sequence). The CDR3 spells CASSPGTGEHSGNTIYF. CDR3 bases: TGTGCCAGCAGCCCCGGGACAGGTGAACATTCTGGAAACACCATATATTTT.

In its sample, this clonotype was seen many times. J is TRBJ2-2 and V is TRBV6-1; D is uncertain. In germline, CDR1 is MNHNS, CDR2 SASEGT. This CDR3 is built from 15 residues. V was pared by 5 bases and J by 4 bases, with 14 bases between. The CDR3 DNA is TGTGCCAGCAGTCGGAGTACCCCGGGCACCGGGGAGCTGTTTTTT. Its translation: CASSRSTPGTGELFF.

There are many counts of this clonotype. This chain connects TRBV7-9 to TRBJ2-5; 7 nucleotides match TRBD2. The V segment lost 1 base and the J segment 2 bases; nucleotides outside the gene matches: 4. The germline gives CDR1 SEHNR, CDR2 FQNEAQ (reference sequence). CDR3 size: 15 residues. As DNA, the CDR3 is TGTGCCAGCAGCTTAGGAGAGCGGGGACAAGAGACCCAGTACTTC. It yields the protein CASSLGERGQETQYF.

The chain joins TRBV12-3 or TRBV12-4 to TRBJ2-5; 10 positions match TRBD2. The CDR3 runs 17 residues. V shed 7 bases and J 0 bases; nucleotides not matched to a gene: 11. The CDR3 DNA is TGTGCCAGCACGGGAAGCGGGAGGGTCCCGTACCAAGAGACCCAGTACTTC. It specifies CASTGSGRVPYQETQYF.

For the CDR3, the DNA is TGCAGTGGCGGGGCTAGCGGGAGTGTAGCAGATACGCAGTATTTT. Translated: CSGGASGSVADTQYF. The J gene is TRBJ2-3, the V gene TRBV20-1; 10 bases line up with TRBD2. The CDR3 is 15 amino acids. Germline CDR1 and CDR2: DFQATT and SNEGSKA (reference sequence). The J segment lost 4 bases and the V segment lost 7 bases, leaving 11 bases of the junction unmatched.

This clonotype was counted at least ten times. The CDR3 protein is CASTAGTGTYEQYF. The CDR3 DNA reads as TGTGCCAGTACCGCCGGGACAGGCACCTACGAGCAGTACTTC. V usage is TRBV19 and J usage is TRBJ2-7; the match to TRBD1 covers 8 bases. CDR1 is LNHDA and CDR2 is SQIVND in the germline V gene (reference sequence). The CDR3 has 14 amino acids. V gave up 7 bases and J gave up 2 bases; unmatched junction bases: 7.

This clonotype was detected ten times or more. This chain connects TRBV18 to TRBJ2-7, with TRBD1 matching 9 bases. After removal of 3 bases from V and 1 base from J, the junction contained 4 bases not matched to a gene. Germline V gene data show CDR1 as KGHSH and CDR2 as LQKENI. The CDR3 contains 15 residues. CDR3 residues: CASSPAGTGSYEQYF. CDR3 in DNA: TGTGCCAGCTCACCCGCCGGGACAGGGTCCTACGAGCAGTACTTC.

The genes are TRBV6-1 and TRBJ1-6; tentative D call: TRBD1 (5 bases). There are 16 residues in the CDR3. The V gene's germline CDR1 is MNHNS and CDR2 SASEGT. Trimming took 8 bases from V and 0 from J, leaving 14 bases between them. The CDR3 loop reads CASGAGGSSYNSPLHF. DNA for the CDR3: TGTGCCAGCGGTGCGGGGGGAAGCTCCTATAATTCACCCCTCCACTTT.

Many counts were recorded for this clonotype. This rearrangement joins TRBV19 to TRBJ2-5, with TRBD2 matching 10 bases. V lost 8 bases, J lost 1 base, and 4 bases stayed unmatched. Germline V lookup: CDR1 LNHDA, CDR2 SQIVND (reference sequence). CDR3 size: 14 residues. This CDR3 is CASAWTSGQETQYF. The CDR3 DNA sequence: TGTGCCAGTGCCTGGACTAGCGGCCAAGAGACCCAGTACTTC.

The chain couples TRBV28 to TRBJ1-1; D is ambiguous. This CDR3 region has 13 residues. V lost 6 bases, J lost 4 bases, and 12 bases lay in between. Germline CDR1 MDHEN, CDR2 SYDVKM. The CDR3 is CASSLASRTEAFF. As DNA, the CDR3 is TGTGCCAGCAGCTTAGCGAGCCGCACTGAAGCTTTCTTT. The full variable domain, completed using reference TRBV28 and TRBJ1-1, is DVKVTQSSRYLVKRTGEKVFLECVQDMDHENMFWYRQDPGLGLRLIYFSYDVKMKEKGDIPEGYSVSREKKERFSLILESASTNQTSMYLCASSLASRTEAFFGQGTRLTVV.

This clonotype was seen at least ten times. The chain is built from TRBV6-6 and TRBJ2-2; 10 bases line up with TRBD1. The CDR3 has 19 residues. CDR1 MNHNY and CDR2 SVGAGI come from the germline V gene (reference sequence). Trimming took 6 bases from V and 0 from J; bases not matched to a gene: 13. CDR3 region: CASRKTGGTNFPNTGELFF. CDR3 nucleotides: TGTGCCAGCAGAAAGACAGGGGGCACCAACTTTCCGAACACCGGGGAGCTGTTTTTT.

This clonotype was seen many times. This sequence joins TRBV29-1 and TRBJ2-5; D may be TRBD2 (5 bases). CDR1 is SQVTM and CDR2 is ANQGSEA in the germline V gene. The CDR3 contains 12 residues. Trimming removed 3 bases at V and 5 bases at J, with 10 bases between. The CDR3 loop is CSVDGGWETQYF. Written as DNA, the CDR3 is TGCAGCGTTGATGGAGGCTGGGAGACCCAGTACTTC.

This clonotype was counted at least ten times. The chain links TRBV6-5 to TRBJ2-5; D unclear. The CDR3 consists of 13 residues. Germline assignment: CDR1 MNHEY and CDR2 SVGAGI. V was clipped by 10 bases and J by 7 bases, with 19 bases between them. The CDR3 region is CAILSSAARTQYF. Written as DNA, the CDR3 is TGTGCCATCCTCTCCTCGGCCGCAAGGACCCAGTACTTC.

The rearrangement uses TRBV28 and TRBJ1-1; 7 nucleotides align to TRBD1. The CDR3 is made up of 15 amino acids. The germline V gene has CDR1 MDHEN and CDR2 SYDVKM. With V trimmed by 10 bases and J by 11 bases, 22 bases remained unmatched. CDR3 DNA: TGTGCCACCACGTCCATAAGGACAGGAGCGACCTTCGCTTTCTTT. This sequence encodes CATTSIRTGATFAFF.

There are many counts of this clonotype. This chain connects TRBV30 to TRBJ1-5, with D maybe TRBD1 (6 bases). The CDR3 spans 14 residues. Germline lookup yields CDR1 GTSNPN and CDR2 SVGIG (reference sequence). Between the trimmed V and J ends, which lost 2 bases and 7 bases, there was a span of 15 bases. CDR3 coding DNA: TGTGCCTGGAGTTCGGGGGGCGGGAGACAGCCCCAGCATTTT. Translating gives CAWSSGGGRQPQHF.

This clonotype has a count of ten or more. This chain links TRBV5-1 with TRBJ2-7; 9 bases are shared with TRBD2. CDR3 length equals 13 residues. V was clipped by 2 bases and J by 6 bases; unmatched bases: 3. The germline CDR1 and CDR2 sequences are SGHRS and YFSETQ. Written as DNA, the CDR3 is TGCGCCAGCAGCTTTGAGACTAGCGGCGAGCAGTACTTC. It is translated as CASSFETSGEQYF.

This clonotype was found many times. This rearrangement joins TRBV12-5 to TRBJ2-7; 9 bases match TRBD1. The germline gives CDR1 LGHNT, CDR2 FRNRAP. J lost 5 bases, V lost 3 bases, and 11 bases had no gene match. This CDR3 comprises 16 residues. The CDR3 reads CASGFLTGGSSNEQYF. The CDR3 DNA sequence: TGTGCTAGTGGTTTCCTGACAGGGGGTAGTTCCAACGAGCAGTACTTC. Full variable domain (outside the CDR3, taken from reference TRBV12-5 and TRBJ2-7): DARVTQTPRHKVTEMGQEVTMRCQPILGHNTVFWYRQTMMQGLELLAYFRNRAPLDDSGMPKDRFSAEMPDATLATLKIQPSEPRDSAVYFCASGFLTGGSSNEQYFGPGTRLTVT.

The chain combines TRBV15 with TRBJ1-2; D gene uncertain. Germline CDR1 LNHNV, CDR2 YYDKDF (reference sequence). Trimming removed 5 bases at V and 4 bases at J, with 8 bases between. The CDR3 extends over 12 amino acids. CDR3 nucleotide sequence: TGTGCCACCAGCCGGCCACTCTATGGCTACACCTTC. It translates to CATSRPLYGYTF.

This clonotype was found many times. The chain carries TRBV6-6 and TRBJ2-7, with TRBD2 identical over 7 bases. CDR1 MNHNY and CDR2 SVGAGI come from the germline V gene (reference sequence). The junction had 7 bases not matched to a gene; V was cut back by 0 bases and J by 2 bases. CDR3 length: 16 residues. The CDR3 DNA follows: TGTGCCAGCAGTTACTCTTCTAGCGGTATCCCCTACGAGCAGTACTTC. The encoded protein is CASSYSSSGIPYEQYF.

The rearrangement joins TRBV15 to TRBJ2-5; 8 bases line up with TRBD1. Germline V CDR1 and CDR2: LNHNV, YYDKDF (reference sequence). V shed 3 bases, J shed 4 bases, and the junction held 10 bases outside the gene matches. The CDR3 sequence is 16 residues long. The CDR3 spells CATSRSAGTGLETQYF. The CDR3 DNA reads as TGTGCCACCAGCAGGTCTGCCGGGACAGGCCTAGAGACCCAGTACTTC.